Below, 29 T cell receptor beta chains from the same sample are listed, as sequenced in a study of blood T cells in healthy people across ages. Combining a sample-barcoded 5' primer with a J-beta primer mix, a second PCR ran for roughly 7 to 12 cycles. TCRdb processed the 5' RACE reads anew with MiXCR; each CDR3 protein has one entry. The profile shows 1.5 million to 2 million distinct CDR3 sequences, approximately 39% of them singletons. The specimen was blood. The receptor source for this set is a human donor in good health.

About this clonotype: A read error may produce the germline difference seen at one junction end. The rearrangement links TRBV27 to TRBJ2-7; TRBD1 might be the D (5 bases). Germline V CDR1 and CDR2: MNHEY, SMNVEV (reference sequence). The CDR3 runs to 15 residues. The CDR3, as DNA: TGTGTCAGCAGTTTACTGGCAGGGAATACCTACGAGCAGTACTTC. This codes for CVSSLLAGNTYEQYF.

This clonotype turned up a few times. The chain employs TRBV24-1 and TRBJ1-5, with D uncertain. V lost 4 bases, J lost 4 bases, and 4 bases lay in between. CDR3 length: 12 residues. Looked up from germline, CDR1 is KGHDR and CDR2 is SFDVKD. CDR3 nucleotide sequence: TGTGCCACCAGTGACCTGAATCAGCCCCAGCATTTT. Its protein product is CATSDLNQPQHF.

As concerns this clonotype: A read error may account for a junction end that differs from germline. This sequence joins TRBV11-3 and TRBJ2-7, with a possible D match to TRBD1 (6 bases). This CDR3 is built from 16 residues. Germline V gene data show CDR1 as SGHNT and CDR2 as YENEEA. The CDR3: CTSSWVQGTSSYEQYF. For the CDR3, the DNA is TGTACCAGCAGCTGGGTACAGGGCACTTCCTCCTACGAGCAGTACTTC.

The genes are TRBV12-3 or TRBV12-4 and TRBJ2-1, with 9 bases matching TRBD2. This CDR3 comprises 16 residues. V trimming: 4 bases; J trimming: 7 bases; junction bases outside the gene matches: 11. The CDR3 spells CASSSFAGGPGNEQFF. The DNA for the CDR3 is TGTGCCAGCAGTTCCTTTGCGGGGGGGCCTGGGAATGAGCAGTTCTTC.

The chain couples TRBV28 to TRBJ2-4, with D perhaps TRBD1 (5 bases). Matching the DNA end better, TRBJ2-7 makes the J call doubtful. Germline lookup yields CDR1 MDHEN and CDR2 SYDVKM. This CDR3 comprises 13 residues. CDR3 amino acids: CASSGQVASEQYF. The CDR3, as DNA: TGTGCCAGCAGCGGACAAGTCGCTAGCGAGCAGTACTTC.

Concerning this clonotype itself: With a much larger clone just one base away, this may be a read error. The V gene is TRBV10-3, the J gene TRBJ2-3; D ambiguous. Germline V gene sequence: CDR1 ENHRY, CDR2 SYGVKD. The CDR3 is 12 residues long. V lost 2 bases to trimming and J lost 3 bases, with 3 bases between them. This CDR3 reads CAISEKTDTQYF. CDR3 coding DNA: TGTGCCATCAGTGAGAAAACAGATACGCAGTATTTT.

The chain links TRBV16 to TRBJ2-1; perhaps TRBD1 as D (8 bases). Trimming removed 5 bases from V and 8 bases from J, with 13 bases in between. This CDR3 has 13 amino acids. Looked up from germline, CDR1 is KGHSY and CDR2 is FQNENV. The DNA of the CDR3 is TGTGCCAGCAGCAAAACAGGGGGGGATGAGCAGTTCTTC. Its protein product is CASSKTGGDEQFF.

V gene TRBV10-3 combines with J gene TRBJ1-5, with D maybe TRBD1 (6 bases). The ends were cut back, 0 bases at V and 2 bases at J, with 11 bases in the middle. The CDR3 length is 16 residues. Germline V CDR1 and CDR2: ENHRY, SYGVKD. The CDR3 nucleotides are TGTGCCATCAGTGAGTCGGAGGGGGTAGGCAATCAGCCCCAGCATTTT. Encoded protein: CAISESEGVGNQPQHF.

This clonotype has more than one count but fewer than ten. The chain uses TRBV27 and TRBJ2-1; the D gene could be TRBD1 or TRBD2 (6 bases each). The CDR3 spans 16 residues. V lost 5 bases and J lost 1, with 15 bases in between. Germline loops: CDR1 MNHEY, CDR2 SMNVEV (reference sequence). The CDR3 is CASSLQGRRSYNEQFF. The CDR3 nucleotides are TGTGCCAGCAGTCTCCAGGGGAGGCGGTCCTACAATGAGCAGTTCTTC.

This clonotype was observed a few times. The chain is built from TRBV20-1 and TRBJ2-7, with D unclear. The V end lost 5 bases, the J end lost 10 bases, and 15 bases lay between the germline ends. The CDR3 extends over 11 amino acids. CDR1 and CDR2 (germline): DFQATT, SNEGSKA (reference sequence). CDR3 nucleotides: TGCAGTGCTGAAGCGATGCCTTCCCAGTACTTC. Encoded protein: CSAEAMPSQYF.

This clonotype was counted between two and nine times. J is TRBJ2-5 and V is TRBV12-3 or TRBV12-4, with 7 bases lining up with TRBD1. The trim removed 5 bases at V and 5 bases at J, leaving 5 bases unmatched. This CDR3 is built from 13 residues. The CDR3 nucleotides are TGTGCCAGCAGTGGACAGGACCGGGAGACCCAGTACTTC. Protein sequence: CASSGQDRETQYF.

A note on this clonotype: A much larger clone differs from this one at a single base, so this may be a read error. The V gene is TRBV10-3, the J gene TRBJ2-1; D is perhaps TRBD1 (7 bases). The CDR3 has 15 residues. Germline V gene data show CDR1 as ENHRY and CDR2 as SYGVKD. CDR3 in amino acids: CAISEDRDSYNGQFF. The DNA of the CDR3 is TGTGCCATCAGTGAAGACAGGGACTCCTACAATGGGCAGTTCTTC.

V gene TRBV29-1 combines with J gene TRBJ1-2, with 8 bases fitting TRBD1. In germline, CDR1 is SQVTM, CDR2 ANQGSEA. The V and J ends lost 4 bases and 8 bases, in that order; junction bases with no gene match: 3. This CDR3 contains 11 residues. CDR3 loop: CSVGGQAGYTF. In nucleotides, the CDR3 is TGCAGCGTTGGGGGACAGGCAGGCTACACCTTC.

About this clonotype itself: A junction end diverges from the germline sequence, so it may reflect a read error. The V gene is TRBV7-3, the J gene TRBJ2-3, with 7 bases matching TRBD2. The CDR3 extends over 15 amino acids. Germline V gives CDR1 SGHTA, CDR2 FQGTGA. In DNA form, the CDR3 reads TGTTCCAGCAGCTTAGGGCGGGGGTTCACAGATACGCAGTATTTT. Protein product: CSSSLGRGFTDTQYF.

This clonotype was seen a few times. V gene TRBV7-2 combines with J gene TRBJ1-6, with D unresolved. CDR3 size: 16 residues. The germline V and J ends were trimmed by 1 base and 5 bases, with 12 bases remaining between them. In germline, CDR1 is SGHTA, CDR2 FQGNSA. Here the CDR3 reads CASSLGQFYNNSPLHF. CDR3 coding DNA: TGTGCCAGCAGCTTAGGCCAGTTTTACAATAATTCACCCCTCCACTTT. Based on the CDR3 plus reference TRBV7-2 and TRBJ1-6, the full variable domain is GAGVSQSPSNKVTEKGKDVELRCDPISGHTALYWYRQSLGQGLEFLIYFQGNSAPDKSGLPSDRFSAERTGGSVSTLTIQRTQQEDSAVYLCASSLGQFYNNSPLHFGNGTRLTVT.

The chain couples TRBV12-3 or TRBV12-4 to TRBJ1-6, with 7 bases identical to TRBD1. The V and J ends lost 6 bases and 9 bases, in that order; junction bases with no gene match: 5. The CDR3 totals 13 residues. Written as DNA, the CDR3 is TGTGCCAGCAGACGACAGGGAGGTTCACCCCTCCACTTT. Translating it yields CASRRQGGSPLHF.

The chain combines TRBV20-1 with TRBJ2-1; the match to TRBD1 covers 7 bases. V was clipped by 3 bases and J by 4 bases; unmatched bases: 9. The CDR3 runs to 15 residues. CDR1 is DFQATT, CDR2 SNEGSKA, per germline (reference sequence). The DNA of the CDR3 is TGCAGTGCTAGTGACGACAGGGTAGGGTACAATGAGCAGTTCTTC. Its protein is CSASDDRVGYNEQFF.

This clonotype was counted a single time. This chain links TRBV7-2 with TRBJ1-5, with D possibly TRBD1 on 5 matching bases. The CDR3 runs 14 residues. V dropped 7 bases and J dropped 1 base, with 11 bases sitting between them. Germline CDR1 and CDR2: SGHTA and FQGNSA. CDR3 sequence reads: CASNIWGSNQPQHF. The DNA for the CDR3 is TGTGCCAGCAACATTTGGGGGAGCAATCAGCCCCAGCATTTT.

The rearrangement uses TRBV2 and TRBJ2-4; tentative D call: TRBD1 (5 bases). The J call may be wrong; the DNA end is better matched by TRBJ2-7. This CDR3 comprises 15 residues. Germline V gene data show CDR1 as SNHLY and CDR2 as FYNNEI. The CDR3 sequence: CASSEGWGIGYEQYF. CDR3 DNA: TGTGCCAGCAGTGAAGGGTGGGGCATAGGGTACGAGCAGTACTTC.

The chain has TRBV29-1 and TRBJ2-1; TRBD2 aligns across 9 bases. The CDR3 sequence is 14 residues long. V lost 3 bases to trimming and J lost 4 bases; unmatched junction nucleotides: 4. Germline V gives CDR1 SQVTM, CDR2 ANQGSEA. As DNA, the CDR3 is TGCAGCGTTGATCCTAGCGGGGTTTACAATGAGCAGTTCTTC. Translated: CSVDPSGVYNEQFF.

The DNA of the CDR3 is TGTGCCAGCAGTCTCCTTCGGGGGGCTGGCACAGATACGCAGTATTTT. It yields the protein CASSLLRGAGTDTQYF. The chain recombines TRBV27 with TRBJ2-3; the D gene is possibly TRBD2 (7 bases). The CDR3 length is 16 residues. V dropped 5 bases and J dropped 1 base, with 16 bases sitting between them. In germline, CDR1 is MNHEY, CDR2 SMNVEV (reference sequence).

This rearrangement joins TRBV18 to TRBJ1-1; TRBD1 matches 8 bases. Germline lookup yields CDR1 KGHSH and CDR2 LQKENI. This CDR3 region has 13 residues. V shed 3 bases and J 8 bases; nucleotides not matched to a gene: 5. Here the CDR3 reads CASSPATGVEAFF. The CDR3 DNA reads as TGTGCCAGCTCACCGGCGACAGGGGTAGAAGCTTTCTTT.

The chain has TRBV6-2 or TRBV6-3 and TRBJ1-5, with 9 bases fitting TRBD1. The ends lost 0 bases at V and 3 bases at J; junction bases unmatched: 3. This CDR3 is built from 16 residues. Germline CDR1 MNHEY, CDR2 SVGEGT. CDR3 in DNA: TGTGCCAGCAGTTACTCGGGACAGGGACTCAATCAGCCCCAGCATTTT. Its translation is CASSYSGQGLNQPQHF.

The V gene is TRBV5-6, the J gene TRBJ2-7; D is perhaps TRBD1 or TRBD2 (5 bases each). The J call is in doubt because the DNA end fits TRBJ2-1 better. The CDR3 runs to 14 residues. Germline CDR1 and CDR2: SGHDT and YYEEEE. DNA of the CDR3: TGTGCCAGCAGGGGGACGGATATCCAAGAGACCCAGTTCTTC. This gives the protein CASRGTDIQETQFF.

A note on this clonotype: At one of its ends the junction is not consistent with the germline gene, which may arise from a read error. The chain combines TRBV4-3 with TRBJ2-7, with a tentative D call TRBD1 (6 bases). Per the germline V gene, CDR1 is LGHNA and CDR2 is YSLEER. This CDR3 contains 15 residues. CDR3 nucleotides: TGCGCCAGCGGCCAAGATCGAGGGGGTCCCTACGAGCAGTACTTC. The encoded protein is CASGQDRGGPYEQYF.

V is TRBV5-1 and J is TRBJ1-2; 7 positions match TRBD1. Germline CDR1 is SGHRS and CDR2 is YFSETQ. J gave up 4 bases and V 2 bases, and 8 bases lay outside the gene matches. The CDR3 runs to 15 residues. Here the CDR3 reads CASSLDGRTGYGYTF. For the CDR3, the DNA is TGCGCCAGCAGCTTAGATGGCAGGACAGGCTATGGCTACACCTTC.

V gene TRBV18 combines with J gene TRBJ1-1, with a possible D match to TRBD1 (5 bases). Germline CDR1 KGHSH, CDR2 LQKENI. V gave up 5 bases and J gave up 4 bases, with 20 bases separating them. This CDR3 has 16 residues. CDR3 nucleotide sequence: TGTGCCAGCTCATGGGGGAAAAGTGAGATCGGCACTGAAGCTTTCTTT. This encodes CASSWGKSEIGTEAFF. Full variable domain (rest looked up from reference TRBV18 and TRBJ1-1): NAGVMQNPRHLVRRRGQEARLRCSPMKGHSHVYWYRQLPEEGLKFMVYLQKENIIDESGMPKERFSAEFPKEGPSILRIQQVVRGDSAAYFCASSWGKSEIGTEAFFGQGTRLTVV.

The chain couples TRBV24-1 to TRBJ1-2; maybe TRBD1 (6 bases). CDR1 is KGHDR, CDR2 SFDVKD, per germline. Trimming shortened V by 4 bases and J by 5 bases, and 19 bases separated the two germline ends. The CDR3 runs 16 residues. In DNA, the CDR3 is TGTGCCACCAGTGACTTCCGAGGATCCAGGGGATATGGCTACACCTTC. Protein sequence: CATSDFRGSRGYGYTF.

Many counts were recorded for this clonotype. The genes are TRBV29-1 and TRBJ2-5, with D possibly matching TRBD1 (6 bases). The germline gives CDR1 SQVTM, CDR2 ANQGSEA. V lost 4 bases to trimming and J lost 2 bases, with 11 bases between them. The CDR3 length is 13 residues. CDR3 in DNA: TGCAGCGTTGTCAACAGGGTACAAGAGACCCAGTACTTC. This encodes CSVVNRVQETQYF.